The 16 T cell receptor beta chains reported below all come from one sample, sequenced in a study of beta chain features in type 1 diabetes. All of the isolated RNA was reverse transcribed, so expressed TCRB transcripts were sequenced. Clones were sequenced by immunoSEQ multiplex PCR, and TCRdb holds only the in-frame ones, with some missing. The data contain about 700,000 clones, under 15% of them seen just once; the ten biggest clones take up approximately 0.02%. Points from the study as a whole: Moderate but significant shortening of TCRB CDR3s was recorded in all four CD4+ subsets from Type 1 diabetes patients.

These receptors' targets are unknown. Sequenced input: naive CD4+ T cells from blood. These receptors were taken from a man younger than 35 with type 1 diabetes.

This sequence joins TRBV30 and TRBJ1-2; D perhaps matches TRBD1 (5 bases). This CDR3 is built from 15 residues. V lost 0 bases, J lost 0 bases, and 11 bases lay in between. Germline CDR1 reads GTSNPN; CDR2 reads SVGIG (reference sequence). CDR3 loop: CAWSVRRDANYGYTF. The CDR3 nucleotides read TGTGCCTGGAGTGTACGCAGGGACGCTAACTATGGCTACACCTTC.

This chain joins TRBV6-6 and TRBJ1-1, with D tentatively TRBD1 (6 bases). This CDR3 spans 13 amino acids. V was trimmed by 6 bases and J by 5 bases, leaving 13 bases between them. Germline CDR1 is MNHNY and CDR2 is SVGAGI (reference sequence). CDR3 protein: CASSPRQGTEAFF. The CDR3 DNA is TGTGCCAGCAGCCCCCGCCAGGGGACTGAAGCTTTCTTT.

The chain uses TRBV9 and TRBJ1-1; maybe TRBD1 (5 bases). The germline V gene encodes CDR1 SGDLS and CDR2 YYNGEE. CDR3 length: 16 residues. The V and J ends lost 3 bases and 3 bases respectively, with 18 bases between them. The CDR3 coding sequence is TGTGCCAGCAGCGCTACCGGGACCCTGAGAGACACTGAAGCTTTCTTT. This sequence encodes CASSATGTLRDTEAFF.

V is TRBV7-8 and J is TRBJ1-3, with D hard to call. The germline V gene has CDR1 SGHVS and CDR2 FQNEAQ. Trimming shortened V by 1 base and J by 4 bases, and 2 bases separated the two germline ends. This CDR3 region has 12 residues. The CDR3 nucleotides are TGTGCCAGCAGCTTAGAGGGAAACACCATATATTTT. Protein sequence: CASSLEGNTIYF.

With respect to this clone: The sample contains more than one DNA sequence encoding this CDR3. The J gene is TRBJ1-1, the V gene TRBV9; tentatively, D is TRBD1 (5 bases). The CDR3 loop spans 13 amino acids. From germline, CDR1 is SGDLS and CDR2 YYNGEE. Trimming removed 1 base at V and 5 bases at J, with 9 bases between. The CDR3 sequence is CASSVQGDTEAFF. The CDR3 DNA reads as TGTGCCAGCAGCGTACAGGGAGATACTGAAGCTTTCTTT.

This clone was picked up a small number of times. The V and J genes are TRBV30 and TRBJ2-1; tentative D call: TRBD2 (6 bases). V was cut by 3 bases and J by 5 bases, with 11 bases left in between. The CDR3 is 13 amino acids. Germline values: CDR1 GTSNPN, CDR2 SVGIG (reference sequence). The CDR3: CAWRPGLNNEQFF. Here the CDR3 DNA reads TGTGCCTGGAGGCCGGGACTTAACAATGAGCAGTTCTTC.

The chain uses TRBV2 and TRBJ1-4; 7 nucleotides agree with TRBD1. V was pared by 4 bases and J by 5 bases, with 7 bases of the junction left unmatched. Germline-derived CDR1 and CDR2 are SNHLY and FYNNEI. The CDR3 runs to 15 residues. CDR3 loop: CASSARDSRNEKLFF. The CDR3 coding sequence is TGTGCCAGCAGTGCCAGGGACAGTAGAAATGAAAAACTGTTTTTT.

V usage is TRBV2 and J usage is TRBJ2-7, with TRBD1 as a possible D gene (6 bases). The CDR3 has 14 amino acids. Germline CDR1 is SNHLY and CDR2 is FYNNEI. Trimming removed 0 bases at V and 5 bases at J, with 11 bases between. The CDR3 spells CASSEATGRNEQYF. The CDR3 nucleotides read TGTGCCAGCAGTGAAGCGACAGGTCGCAACGAGCAGTACTTC.

This clone has more than one count but fewer than ten. The J gene is TRBJ2-1, the V gene TRBV19, with 13 bases lining up with TRBD2. The CDR3 is 17 amino acids. Germline V lookup: CDR1 LNHDA, CDR2 SQIVND (reference sequence). J gave up 4 bases and V 5 bases, and 8 bases lay outside the gene matches. In DNA, the CDR3 is TGTGCCAGTAGTTCGTTGACTAGCGGGGGGCCTTACAATGAGCAGTTCTTC. It encodes CASSSLTSGGPYNEQFF.

This clone turned up a few times. V usage is TRBV10-3 and J usage is TRBJ1-2, with unresolved D. The CDR3 is 12 amino acids. V was clipped by 6 bases and J by 2 bases, with 7 bases between them. Germline lookup yields CDR1 ENHRY and CDR2 SYGVKD. In nucleotides, the CDR3 is TGTGCCATCAGCCCTTACAACTATGGCTACACCTTC. It specifies CAISPYNYGYTF.

The genes are TRBV4-1 and TRBJ2-7, with a weak D call TRBD1 (5 bases). V lost 0 bases and J 0 bases, leaving 21 bases between the germline ends. The CDR3 consists of 19 residues. Germline V gives CDR1 MGHRA, CDR2 YSYEKL. The CDR3 coding sequence is TGCGCCAGCAGCCAAGAAATAACTTGGGGCAGTGCCGTCTCCTACGAGCAGTACTTC. Translated: CASSQEITWGSAVSYEQYF.

In its sample, this clone was seen a few times. The chain carries TRBV11-3 and TRBJ2-2; D remains ambiguous. The CDR3 is 14 residues long. The V end was cut by 5 bases, the J end by 1 base, with 8 bases between. From germline, CDR1 is SGHNT and CDR2 YENEEA. CDR3 nucleotides: TGTGCCAGCAGCGAGGTCGGGAACACCGGGGAGCTGTTTTTT. Translated, it gives CASSEVGNTGELFF. Variable domain in full (rest from reference TRBV11-3 and TRBJ2-2): EAGVVQSPRYKIIEKKQPVAFWCNPISGHNTLYWYLQNLGQGPELLIRYENEEAVDDSQLPKDRFSAERLKGVDSTLKIQPAELGDSAVYLCASSEVGNTGELFFGEGSRLTVL.

The chain carries TRBV6-5 and TRBJ2-7; D uncertain. V was clipped by 2 bases and J by 1 base, with 9 bases between them. Germline values: CDR1 MNHEY, CDR2 SVGAGI. The CDR3 runs to 14 residues. The CDR3 region has the DNA TGTGCCAGCAGTTACGGGTCGGGTTCCTACGAGCAGTACTTC. Protein sequence: CASSYGSGSYEQYF.

V is TRBV5-1 and J is TRBJ2-7; D not resolved. CDR3 length equals 12 residues. With 2 bases removed from V and 2 bases from J, the gap between germline ends came to 5 bases. Per germline, CDR1 SGHRS and CDR2 YFSETQ. The CDR3 bases are TGCGCCAGCAGCTTCGGACCCTACGAGCAGTACTTC. It yields the protein CASSFGPYEQYF.

The V gene is TRBV7-6, the J gene TRBJ2-7, with D perhaps given as TRBD1 or TRBD2 (6 bases each). This CDR3 has 13 amino acids. Germline lookup yields CDR1 SGHVS and CDR2 FNYEAQ. V was trimmed by 8 bases and J by 0 bases, leaving 11 bases between them. CDR3 sequence reads: CASRGPSSYEQYF. CDR3 nucleotide sequence: TGTGCCAGCCGGGGGCCCAGCTCCTACGAGCAGTACTTC.

In this sample, this clone turned up a few times. Other DNA sequences of this sample code for an identical CDR3. The J gene is TRBJ1-1, the V gene TRBV5-1; D may be TRBD1 (5 bases). Trimming removed 0 bases from V and 2 bases from J, with 8 bases in between. The CDR3 covers 14 residues. Germline loops: CDR1 SGHRS, CDR2 YFSETQ. The CDR3 sequence: CASSLDRSNTEAFF. CDR3 bases: TGCGCCAGCAGCTTGGACAGGTCTAACACTGAAGCTTTCTTT.